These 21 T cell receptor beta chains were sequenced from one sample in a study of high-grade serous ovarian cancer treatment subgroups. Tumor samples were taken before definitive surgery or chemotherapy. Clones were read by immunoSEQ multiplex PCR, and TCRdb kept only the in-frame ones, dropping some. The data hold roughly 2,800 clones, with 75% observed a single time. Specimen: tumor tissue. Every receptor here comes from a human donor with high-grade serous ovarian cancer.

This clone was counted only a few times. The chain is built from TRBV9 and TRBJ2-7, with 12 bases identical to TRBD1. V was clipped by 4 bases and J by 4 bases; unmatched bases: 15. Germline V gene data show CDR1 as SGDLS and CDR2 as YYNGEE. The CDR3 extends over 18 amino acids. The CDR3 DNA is TGTGCCAGCAGCCCCTCGGGGACAGGGGGCGCGAACCTTTACGAGCAGTACTTC. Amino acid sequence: CASSPSGTGGANLYEQYF.

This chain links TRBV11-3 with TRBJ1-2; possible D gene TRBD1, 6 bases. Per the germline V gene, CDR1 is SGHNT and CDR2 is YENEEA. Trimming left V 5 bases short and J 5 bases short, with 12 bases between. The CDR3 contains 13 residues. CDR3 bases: TGTGCCAGCAGCCTCCCGGACAGTTATGGCTACACCTTC. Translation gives CASSLPDSYGYTF.

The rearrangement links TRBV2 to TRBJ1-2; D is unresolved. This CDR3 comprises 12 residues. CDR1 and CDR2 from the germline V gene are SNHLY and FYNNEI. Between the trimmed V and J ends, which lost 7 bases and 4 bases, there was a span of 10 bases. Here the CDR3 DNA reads TGTGCCAGCACTAGGTTGAGCTATGGCTACACCTTC. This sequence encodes CASTRLSYGYTF.

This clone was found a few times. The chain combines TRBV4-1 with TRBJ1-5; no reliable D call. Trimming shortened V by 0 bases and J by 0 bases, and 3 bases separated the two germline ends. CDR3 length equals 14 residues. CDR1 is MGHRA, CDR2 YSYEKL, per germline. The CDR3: CASSQEDSNQPQHF. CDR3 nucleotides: TGCGCCAGCAGCCAAGAGGATAGCAATCAGCCCCAGCATTTT.

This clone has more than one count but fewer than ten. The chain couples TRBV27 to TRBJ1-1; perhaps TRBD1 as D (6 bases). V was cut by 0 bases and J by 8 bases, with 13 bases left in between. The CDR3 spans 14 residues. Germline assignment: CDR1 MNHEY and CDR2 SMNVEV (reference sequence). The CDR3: CASSLSQGLREAFF. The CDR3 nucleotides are TGTGCCAGCAGTTTATCCCAGGGGTTGAGGGAAGCTTTCTTT.

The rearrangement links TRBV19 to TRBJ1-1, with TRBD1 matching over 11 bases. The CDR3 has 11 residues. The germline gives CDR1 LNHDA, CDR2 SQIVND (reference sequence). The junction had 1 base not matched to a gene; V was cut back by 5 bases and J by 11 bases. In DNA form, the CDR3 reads TGTGCCAGTAGTGGGACAGGGGGGGCTTTCTTT. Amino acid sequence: CASSGTGGAFF.

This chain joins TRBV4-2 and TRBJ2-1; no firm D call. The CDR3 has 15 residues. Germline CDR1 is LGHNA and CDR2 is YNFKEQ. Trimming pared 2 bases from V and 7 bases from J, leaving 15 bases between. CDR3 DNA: TGTGCCAGCAGCCAATACCTAGGATCTTCAAATGAGCAGTTCTTC. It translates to CASSQYLGSSNEQFF.

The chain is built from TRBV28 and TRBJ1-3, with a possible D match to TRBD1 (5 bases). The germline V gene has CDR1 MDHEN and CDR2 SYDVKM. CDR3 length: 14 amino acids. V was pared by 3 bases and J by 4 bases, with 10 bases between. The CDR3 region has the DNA TGTGCCAGCAGTTTTCGCAGGGTCGGAAACACCATATATTTT. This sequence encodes CASSFRRVGNTIYF.

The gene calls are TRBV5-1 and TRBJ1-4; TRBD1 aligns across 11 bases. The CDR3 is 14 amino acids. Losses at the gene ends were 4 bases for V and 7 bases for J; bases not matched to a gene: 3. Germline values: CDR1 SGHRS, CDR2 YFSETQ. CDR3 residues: CASSPGQGVEKLFF. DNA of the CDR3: TGCGCCAGCAGCCCGGGACAGGGGGTTGAAAAACTGTTTTTT.

This CDR3 reads CASSLDVANYGYTF. The CDR3 DNA is TGTGCCAGCAGCTTAGATGTGGCGAACTATGGCTACACCTTC. The V gene is TRBV11-2, the J gene TRBJ1-2; no clear D. The CDR3 is made up of 14 amino acids. Germline V lookup: CDR1 SGHAT, CDR2 FQNNGV. V lost 0 bases and J lost 2, with 7 bases in between.

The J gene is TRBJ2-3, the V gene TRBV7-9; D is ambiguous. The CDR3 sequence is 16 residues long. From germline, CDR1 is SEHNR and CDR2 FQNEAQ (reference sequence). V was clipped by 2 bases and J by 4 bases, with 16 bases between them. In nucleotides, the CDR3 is TGTGCCAGCAGCTTACTCTCCTACCGGGCGGCAGATACGCAGTATTTT. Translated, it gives CASSLLSYRAADTQYF.

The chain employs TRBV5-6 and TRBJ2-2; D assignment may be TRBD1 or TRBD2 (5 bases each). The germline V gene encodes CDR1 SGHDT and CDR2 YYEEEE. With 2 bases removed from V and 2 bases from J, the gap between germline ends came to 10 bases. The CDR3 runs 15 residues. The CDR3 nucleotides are TGTGCCAGCAGCTTCCAGGGAGTAAACACCGGGGAGCTGTTTTTT. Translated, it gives CASSFQGVNTGELFF.

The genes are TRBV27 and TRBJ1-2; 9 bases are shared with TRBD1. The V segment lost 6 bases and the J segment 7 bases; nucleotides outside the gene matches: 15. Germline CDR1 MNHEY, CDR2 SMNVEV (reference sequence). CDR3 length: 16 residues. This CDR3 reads CASRPSTRDREGGYTF. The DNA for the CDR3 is TGTGCCAGCAGACCTTCGACCCGGGACAGGGAAGGTGGCTACACCTTC.

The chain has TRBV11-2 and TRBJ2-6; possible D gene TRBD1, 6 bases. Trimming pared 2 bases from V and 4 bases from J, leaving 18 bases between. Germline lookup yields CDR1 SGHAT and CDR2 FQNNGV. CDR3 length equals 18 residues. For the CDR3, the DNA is TGTGCCAGCAGCTTAACGACAATGGGGGCTAACGGGGCCAACGTCCTGACTTTC. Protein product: CASSLTTMGANGANVLTF.

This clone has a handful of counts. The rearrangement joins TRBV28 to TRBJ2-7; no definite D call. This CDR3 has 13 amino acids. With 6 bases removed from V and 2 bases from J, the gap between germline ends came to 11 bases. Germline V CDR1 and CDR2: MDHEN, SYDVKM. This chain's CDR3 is CASSAPQPYEQYF. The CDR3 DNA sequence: TGTGCCAGCAGCGCCCCTCAACCCTACGAGCAGTACTTC.

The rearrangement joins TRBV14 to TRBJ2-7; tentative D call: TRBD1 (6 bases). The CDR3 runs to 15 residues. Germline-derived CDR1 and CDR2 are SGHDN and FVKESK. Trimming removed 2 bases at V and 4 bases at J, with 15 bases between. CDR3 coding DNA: TGTGCCAGCAGCCAACCCGGGACAATCCTTTACGAGCAGTACTTC. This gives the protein CASSQPGTILYEQYF.

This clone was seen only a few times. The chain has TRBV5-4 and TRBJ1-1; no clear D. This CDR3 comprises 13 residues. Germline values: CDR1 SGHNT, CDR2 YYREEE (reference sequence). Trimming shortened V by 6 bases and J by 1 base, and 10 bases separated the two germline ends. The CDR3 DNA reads TGTGCCAGCACCTCAGGTACGAACACTGAAGCTTTCTTT. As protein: CASTSGTNTEAFF.

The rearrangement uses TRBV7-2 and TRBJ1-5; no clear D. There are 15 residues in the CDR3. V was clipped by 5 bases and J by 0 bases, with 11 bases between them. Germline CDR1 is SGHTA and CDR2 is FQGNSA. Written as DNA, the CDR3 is TGTGCCAGCAGCACAGACTATTATAGCAATCAGCCCCAGCATTTT. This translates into CASSTDYYSNQPQHF.

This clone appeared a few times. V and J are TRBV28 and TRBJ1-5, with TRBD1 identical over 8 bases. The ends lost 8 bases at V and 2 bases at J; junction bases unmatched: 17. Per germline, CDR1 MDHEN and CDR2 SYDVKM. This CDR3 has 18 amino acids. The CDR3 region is CASGTGTGRRVGNQPQHF. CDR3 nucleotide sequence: TGTGCCAGCGGCACCGGGACAGGCCGCCGGGTCGGCAATCAGCCCCAGCATTTT.

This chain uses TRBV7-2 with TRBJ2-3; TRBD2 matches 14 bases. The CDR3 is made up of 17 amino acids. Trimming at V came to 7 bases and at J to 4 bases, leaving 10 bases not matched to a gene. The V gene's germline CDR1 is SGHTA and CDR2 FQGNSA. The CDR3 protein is CASTGTSGSWGADTQYF. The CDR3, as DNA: TGTGCCAGCACCGGGACTAGCGGGAGTTGGGGCGCAGATACGCAGTATTTT.

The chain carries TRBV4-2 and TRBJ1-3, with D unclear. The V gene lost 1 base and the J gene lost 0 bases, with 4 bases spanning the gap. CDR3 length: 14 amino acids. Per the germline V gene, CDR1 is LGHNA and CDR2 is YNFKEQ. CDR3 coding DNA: TGTGCCAGCAGCCAAGGGTTCTCTGGAAACACCATATATTTT. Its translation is CASSQGFSGNTIYF.